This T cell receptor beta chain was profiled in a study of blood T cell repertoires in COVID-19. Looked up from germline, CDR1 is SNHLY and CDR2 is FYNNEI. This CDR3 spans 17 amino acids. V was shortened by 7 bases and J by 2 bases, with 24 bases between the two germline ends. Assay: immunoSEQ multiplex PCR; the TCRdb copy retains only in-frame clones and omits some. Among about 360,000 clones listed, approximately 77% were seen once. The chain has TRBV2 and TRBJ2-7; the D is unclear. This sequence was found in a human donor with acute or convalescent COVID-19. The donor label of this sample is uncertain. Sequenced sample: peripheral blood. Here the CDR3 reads CASNELSSLSTPYEQYF. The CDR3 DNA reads TGTGCCAGCAACGAACTTTCCTCATTAAGCACCCCCTACGAGCAGTACTTC.